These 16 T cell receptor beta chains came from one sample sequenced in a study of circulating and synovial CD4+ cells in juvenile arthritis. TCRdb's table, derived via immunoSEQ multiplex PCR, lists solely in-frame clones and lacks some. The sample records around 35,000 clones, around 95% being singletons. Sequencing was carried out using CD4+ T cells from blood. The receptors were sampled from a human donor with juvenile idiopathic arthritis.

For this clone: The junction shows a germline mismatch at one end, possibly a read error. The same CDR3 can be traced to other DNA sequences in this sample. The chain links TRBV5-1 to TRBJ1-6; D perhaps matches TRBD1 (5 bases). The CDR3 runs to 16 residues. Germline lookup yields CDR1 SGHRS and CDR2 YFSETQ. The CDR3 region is CASSSARAGGNSPLHF. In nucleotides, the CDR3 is TGCGCCAGCAGCTCGGCCAGGGCTGGGGGGAATTCCCCCCTCCACTTT.

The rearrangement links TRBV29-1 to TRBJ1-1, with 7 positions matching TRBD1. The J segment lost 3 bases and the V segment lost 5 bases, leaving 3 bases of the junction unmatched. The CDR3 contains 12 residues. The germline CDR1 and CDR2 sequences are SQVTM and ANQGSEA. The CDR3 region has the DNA TGCAGCGTTTCCGACAGGGACACTGAAGCTTTCTTT. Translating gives CSVSDRDTEAFF.

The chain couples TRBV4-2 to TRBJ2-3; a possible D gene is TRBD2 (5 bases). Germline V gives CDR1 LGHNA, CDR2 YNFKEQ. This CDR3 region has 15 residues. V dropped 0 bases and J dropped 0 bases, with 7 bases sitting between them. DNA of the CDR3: TGTGCCAGCAGCCAAGAGCCGGGGAGCACAGATACGCAGTATTTT. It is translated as CASSQEPGSTDTQYF.

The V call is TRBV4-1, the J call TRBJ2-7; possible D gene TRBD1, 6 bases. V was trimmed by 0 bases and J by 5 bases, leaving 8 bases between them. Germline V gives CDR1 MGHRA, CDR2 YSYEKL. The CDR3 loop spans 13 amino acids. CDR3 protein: CASSQEQGHEQYF. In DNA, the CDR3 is TGCGCCAGCAGCCAAGAACAGGGCCACGAGCAGTACTTC.

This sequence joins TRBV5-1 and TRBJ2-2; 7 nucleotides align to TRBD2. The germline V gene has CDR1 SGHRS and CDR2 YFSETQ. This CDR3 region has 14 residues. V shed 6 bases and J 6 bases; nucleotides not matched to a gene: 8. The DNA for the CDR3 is TGCGCCAGCACTCGCCGGGCGGGGGCCGGGGAGCTGTTTTTT. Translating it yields CASTRRAGAGELFF.

In DNA form, the CDR3 reads TGTGCCAGCAGGCCCCCGACATCCTATGGCTACACCTTC. Its translation: CASRPPTSYGYTF. The rearrangement joins TRBV27 to TRBJ1-2, with unresolved D. Looked up from germline, CDR1 is MNHEY and CDR2 is SMNVEV (reference sequence). This CDR3 region has 13 residues. Trimming cost V 6 bases and J 4 bases, with 12 bases left between them.

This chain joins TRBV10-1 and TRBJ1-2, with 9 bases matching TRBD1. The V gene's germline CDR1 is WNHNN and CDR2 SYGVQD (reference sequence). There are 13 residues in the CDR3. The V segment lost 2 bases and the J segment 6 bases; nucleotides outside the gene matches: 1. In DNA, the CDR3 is TGCGCCAGCAGTGAGGACAGGGGGAATGGCTACACCTTC. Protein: CASSEDRGNGYTF.

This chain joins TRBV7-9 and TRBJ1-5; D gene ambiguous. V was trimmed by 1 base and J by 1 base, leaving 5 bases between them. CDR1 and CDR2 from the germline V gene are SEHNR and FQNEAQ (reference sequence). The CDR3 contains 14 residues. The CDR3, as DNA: TGTGCCAGCAGCTTAGGGGCAAGCAATCAGCCCCAGCATTTT. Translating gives CASSLGASNQPQHF. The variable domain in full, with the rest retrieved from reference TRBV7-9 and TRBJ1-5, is DTGVSQNPRHKITKRGQNVTFRCDPISEHNRLYWYRQTLGQGPEFLTYFQNEAQLEKSRLLSDRFSAERPKGSFSTLEIQRTEQGDSAMYLCASSLGASNQPQHFGDGTRLSIL.

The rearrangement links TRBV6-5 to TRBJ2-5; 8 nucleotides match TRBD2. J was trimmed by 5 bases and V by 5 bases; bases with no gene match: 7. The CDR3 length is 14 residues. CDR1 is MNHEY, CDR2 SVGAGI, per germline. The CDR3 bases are TGTGCCAGCAGTACTGGACTAGCCGGGGAGACCCAGTACTTC. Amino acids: CASSTGLAGETQYF.

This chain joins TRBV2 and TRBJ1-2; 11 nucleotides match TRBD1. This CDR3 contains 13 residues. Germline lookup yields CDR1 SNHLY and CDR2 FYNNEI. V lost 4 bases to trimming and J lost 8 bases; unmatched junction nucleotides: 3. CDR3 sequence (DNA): TGTGCCAGCAGTGGGACAGGGGGCTACGGCTACACCTTC. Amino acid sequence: CASSGTGGYGYTF.

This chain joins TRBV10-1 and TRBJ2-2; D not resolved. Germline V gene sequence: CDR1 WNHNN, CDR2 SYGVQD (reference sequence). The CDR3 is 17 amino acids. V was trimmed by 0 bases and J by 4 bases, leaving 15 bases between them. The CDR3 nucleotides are TGCGCCAGCAGTGAGTCGCTGGGTGGGCACGTCACCGGGGAGCTGTTTTTT. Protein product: CASSESLGGHVTGELFF.

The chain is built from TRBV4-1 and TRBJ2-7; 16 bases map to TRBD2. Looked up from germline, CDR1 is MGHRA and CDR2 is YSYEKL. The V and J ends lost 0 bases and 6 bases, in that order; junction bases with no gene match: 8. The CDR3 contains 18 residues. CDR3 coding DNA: TGCGCCAGCAGCCAAGACCACCGGGGACTAGCGGGAGGGCCCGAGCAGTACTTC. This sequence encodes CASSQDHRGLAGGPEQYF.

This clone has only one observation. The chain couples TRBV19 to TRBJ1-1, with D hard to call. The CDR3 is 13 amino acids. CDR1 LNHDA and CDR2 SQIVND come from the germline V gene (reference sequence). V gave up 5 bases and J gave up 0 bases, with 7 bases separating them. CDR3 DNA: TGTGCCAGTAGTCCCCGGGTGAACACTGAAGCTTTCTTT. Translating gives CASSPRVNTEAFF.

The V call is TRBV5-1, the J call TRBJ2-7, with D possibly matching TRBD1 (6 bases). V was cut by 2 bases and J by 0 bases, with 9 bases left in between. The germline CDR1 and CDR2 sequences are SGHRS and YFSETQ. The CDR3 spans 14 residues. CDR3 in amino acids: CASSLLGGSYEQYF. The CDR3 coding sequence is TGCGCCAGCAGCTTACTAGGGGGCTCCTACGAGCAGTACTTC.

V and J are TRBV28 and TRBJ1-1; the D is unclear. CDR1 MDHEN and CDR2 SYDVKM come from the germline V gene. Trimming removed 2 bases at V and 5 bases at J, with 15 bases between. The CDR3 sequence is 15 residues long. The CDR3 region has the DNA TGTGCCAGCAGTTTAATACTCCGTCGGAGGACTGAAGCTTTCTTT. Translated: CASSLILRRRTEAFF.

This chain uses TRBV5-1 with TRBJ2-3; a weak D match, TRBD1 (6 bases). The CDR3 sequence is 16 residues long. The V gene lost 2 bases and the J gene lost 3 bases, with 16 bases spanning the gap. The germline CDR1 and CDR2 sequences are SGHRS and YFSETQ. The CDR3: CASSFTSQGGTDTQYF. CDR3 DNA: TGCGCCAGCAGCTTTACATCCCAAGGGGGTACAGATACGCAGTATTTT.